The 20 T cell receptor beta chains presented below share a single source sample, sequenced in a study of blood T cell repertoires in COVID-19. Data came from immunoSEQ multiplex PCR; TCRdb stores just in-frame clones and leaves some out. The data show just under 150,000 clones, approximately 90% seen once. Sequencing was done on a sample of peripheral blood. These receptors were taken from a human donor in a cohort sampled during active COVID-19.

The chain uses TRBV29-1 and TRBJ2-7; weak D call: TRBD1 (6 bases). Between the trimmed V and J ends, which lost 4 bases and 6 bases, there was a span of 19 bases. Germline V gives CDR1 SQVTM, CDR2 ANQGSEA. The CDR3 is made up of 14 amino acids. CDR3 residues: CSVGENRVTGEQYF. The CDR3 DNA is TGCAGCGTTGGAGAGAACAGGGTAACGGGCGAGCAGTACTTC.

The J gene is TRBJ1-5, the V gene TRBV19; a possible D gene is TRBD1 (5 bases). The CDR3 consists of 13 residues. With 10 bases removed from V and 6 bases from J, the gap between germline ends came to 16 bases. CDR1 and CDR2 from the germline V gene are LNHDA and SQIVND (reference sequence). Here the CDR3 reads CATKRQGGQPQHF. CDR3 DNA sequence: TGTGCCACCAAACGGCAGGGCGGTCAGCCCCAGCATTTT.

The CDR3 coding sequence is TGCGCCAGCAGCTTGGCCGGGTCAGGGGGAGGTGGGGCCAACGTCCTGACTTTC. Its translation: CASSLAGSGGGGANVLTF. The chain joins TRBV5-1 to TRBJ2-6, with a possible D match to TRBD1 (7 bases). The germline V gene has CDR1 SGHRS and CDR2 YFSETQ. V shed 0 bases and J shed 3 bases, with 16 bases lying between them. The CDR3 consists of 18 residues.

This chain connects TRBV6-1 to TRBJ1-5; 9 positions agree with TRBD1. The CDR3 extends over 16 amino acids. The germline V gene encodes CDR1 MNHNS and CDR2 SASEGT. The V and J ends lost 1 base and 2 bases, in that order; junction bases with no gene match: 3. The CDR3 spells CASSEVGQGGNQPQHF. As DNA, the CDR3 is TGTGCCAGCAGTGAAGTGGGACAGGGCGGCAATCAGCCCCAGCATTTT.

This rearrangement joins TRBV19 to TRBJ1-2, with D tentatively TRBD1 (6 bases). V lost 7 bases to trimming and J lost 4 bases, with 10 bases between them. This CDR3 is 12 amino acids long. CDR1 is LNHDA, CDR2 SQIVND, per germline (reference sequence). The CDR3 DNA follows: TGTGCCAGTACAGGGGACCTCTATGGCTACACCTTC. Translating it yields CASTGDLYGYTF.

The chain couples TRBV7-2 to TRBJ2-4; TRBD2 matches at 9 bases. CDR1 and CDR2 from the germline V gene are SGHTA and FQGNSA. After removal of 8 bases from V and 9 bases from J, the junction contained 8 bases not matched to a gene. The CDR3 is 13 amino acids. This chain's CDR3 is CASSQRGAPIQYF. The CDR3 DNA sequence: TGTGCCAGCTCCCAGCGGGGGGCCCCCATTCAGTACTTC.

The table lists this clone with a count of one. V usage is TRBV28 and J usage is TRBJ2-7; 9 nucleotides match TRBD2. The CDR3 is 16 residues long. Germline trimming cut 6 bases from V and 3 bases from J; bases unmatched to any gene: 12. The germline V gene encodes CDR1 MDHEN and CDR2 SYDVKM. CDR3 region: CASSQPRASGIYEQYF. CDR3 in DNA: TGTGCCAGCAGCCAACCGAGGGCTAGCGGGATCTACGAGCAGTACTTC.

The chain uses TRBV3-1 (or the pseudogene TRBV3-2) and TRBJ2-2; 8 bases align to TRBD2. This CDR3 contains 17 residues. The germline CDR1 and CDR2 sequences are LGHDT and YNNKEL (reference sequence). V lost 3 bases and J lost 0; bases outside the gene matches: 6. The CDR3 is CASSHLLAEANTGELFF. Written as DNA, the CDR3 is TGTGCCAGCAGCCATTTACTAGCGGAGGCGAACACCGGGGAGCTGTTTTTT.

The V gene is TRBV7-3, the J gene TRBJ1-2, with D perhaps matching TRBD1 (6 bases). Germline lookup yields CDR1 SGHTA and CDR2 FQGTGA. The CDR3 extends over 14 amino acids. V was shortened by 1 base and J by 6 bases, with 12 bases between the two germline ends. CDR3 DNA: TGTGCCAGCAGCTTAAGAGATCACAGGGATGGCTACACCTTC. This gives the protein CASSLRDHRDGYTF. Complete variable domain (other parts from reference TRBV7-3 and TRBJ1-2): GAGVSQTPSNKVTEKGKYVELRCDPISGHTALYWYRQSLGQGPEFLIYFQGTGAADDSGLPNDRFFAVRPEGSVSTLKIQRTERGDSAVYLCASSLRDHRDGYTFGSGTRLTVV.

V is TRBV9 and J is TRBJ1-1, with D uncertain. The V end lost 1 base, the J end lost 3 bases, and 13 bases lay between the germline ends. CDR1 is SGDLS and CDR2 is YYNGEE in the germline V gene. The CDR3 spans 15 residues. CDR3 bases: TGTGCCAGCAGCGTAACCCCCGGGGAATACACTGAAGCTTTCTTT. Encoded protein: CASSVTPGEYTEAFF.

The V and J genes are TRBV7-3 and TRBJ1-4; 8 nucleotides agree with TRBD1. V shed 4 bases and J 1 base; nucleotides not matched to a gene: 2. CDR1 is SGHTA and CDR2 is FQGTGA in the germline V gene. The CDR3 is 15 residues long. CDR3 region: CASSSTGGTNEKLFF. As DNA, the CDR3 is TGTGCCAGCAGCTCAACAGGGGGAACTAATGAAAAACTGTTTTTT.

V is TRBV18 and J is TRBJ2-6; 7 positions match TRBD1. CDR3 size: 16 residues. Germline lookup yields CDR1 KGHSH and CDR2 LQKENI. Losses at the gene ends were 4 bases for V and 0 bases for J; bases not matched to a gene: 3. The CDR3 nucleotides read TGTGCCAGCTCACGGGACAGTGGCTCTGGGGCCAACGTCCTGACTTTC. It specifies CASSRDSGSGANVLTF.

This clone has only one observation. This chain joins TRBV19 and TRBJ1-1, with TRBD1 as a possible D gene (6 bases). The CDR3 extends over 14 amino acids. Germline V gene sequence: CDR1 LNHDA, CDR2 SQIVND (reference sequence). Trimming pared 7 bases from V and 3 bases from J, leaving 15 bases between. This CDR3 reads CASTLRGEDTEAFF. For the CDR3, the DNA is TGTGCCAGTACCCTCAGGGGTGAAGACACTGAAGCTTTCTTT.

The chain links TRBV6-5 to TRBJ1-4; D possibly corresponds to TRBD1 (6 bases). The CDR3 spans 15 residues. The ends were cut back, 7 bases at V and 4 bases at J, with 16 bases in the middle. Germline V CDR1 and CDR2: MNHEY, SVGAGI. The CDR3 DNA follows: TGTGCCAGCATCGAGGGGGGGGCGGTTAATGAAAAACTGTTTTTT. Its protein product is CASIEGGAVNEKLFF.

The V gene is TRBV5-8, the J gene TRBJ2-3, with a possible D match to TRBD1 (5 bases). The CDR3 covers 14 residues. Germline loops: CDR1 SGHTS, CDR2 YDEGEE. The V end lost 2 bases, the J end lost 1 base, and 8 bases lay between the germline ends. The CDR3 is CASSLTGRTDTQYF. In nucleotides, the CDR3 is TGTGCCAGCAGCTTAACAGGTCGCACAGATACGCAGTATTTT.

V is TRBV5-5 and J is TRBJ1-1; D is unresolved. Deletions cut 0 bases from V and 0 bases from J, with 3 bases between. The CDR3 spans 13 residues. The V gene's germline CDR1 is SGHKS and CDR2 YYEKEE (reference sequence). CDR3 in DNA: TGTGCCAGCAGCTTGGGAGTGAACACTGAAGCTTTCTTT. This encodes CASSLGVNTEAFF.

V usage is TRBV29-1 and J usage is TRBJ2-3; 11 bases agree with TRBD2. The germline gives CDR1 SQVTM, CDR2 ANQGSEA. V shed 0 bases and J 4 bases; nucleotides not matched to a gene: 0. The CDR3 is 14 amino acids. The CDR3 DNA sequence: TGCAGCGTTGAAGAACTAGCGGGGGCAGATACGCAGTATTTT. Translation gives CSVEELAGADTQYF.

The V and J genes are TRBV7-8 and TRBJ1-3, with 7 bases that match TRBD1. Looked up from germline, CDR1 is SGHVS and CDR2 is FQNEAQ. J lost 3 bases, V lost 5 bases, and 1 base had no gene match. The CDR3 sequence is 13 residues long. The CDR3 region is CASSRDSGNTIYF. The CDR3 nucleotides read TGTGCCAGCAGCCGGGACAGTGGAAACACCATATATTTT.

V is TRBV19 and J is TRBJ1-5; D is perhaps TRBD1 (5 bases). This CDR3 has 15 amino acids. The V end was cut by 7 bases, the J end by 7 bases, with 20 bases between. Germline-derived CDR1 and CDR2 are LNHDA and SQIVND (reference sequence). The CDR3 nucleotides read TGTGCCAGTACCCCACTGGGGGGGGACCTACAGCCCCAGCATTTT. Encoded protein: CASTPLGGDLQPQHF.

CDR3 region: CASSAGGSRDYGYTF. CDR3 nucleotide sequence: TGTGCCAGCAGCGCAGGGGGTTCCCGGGACTATGGCTACACCTTC. The V and J genes are TRBV9 and TRBJ1-2; 7 positions match TRBD1. The trim removed 3 bases at V and 3 bases at J, leaving 8 bases unmatched. The germline V gene encodes CDR1 SGDLS and CDR2 YYNGEE. The CDR3 totals 15 residues.